A selection of T cell receptor beta chains follows, all from one sample in a study of T cell repertoires in cytomegalovirus infection. Antigens for these TCRs are unknown. TCRdb recomputed calls from the reads with MiXCR, one row per CDR3 protein. The table shows 90,000 to 120,000 distinct CDR3 sequences, with around 45% occurring only once. The sample consisted of CD8+ T cells from cultured PBMCs, taken from culture after CMV antigen stimulation. The receptor set was obtained from a human donor in good health (CMV status not recorded). Some clones in this sample may be carry-over from other donors' samples. The CDR3 runs from the conserved cysteine through the conserved F or W. Fields, in order: CDR3 protein, CDR3 DNA, J gene, CDR3 length, D gene, V gene, clone size. D genes are given only for firm matches. The size field is filled for only some rows; it gives once, few, many or a size class.

CASSERTGNTEAFF TGTGCCAGCAGTGAGCGGACAGGGAACACTGAAGCTTTCTTT TRBJ1-1 14 TRBD1 TRBV12-3/TRBV12-4 -
CAISPGGTSGLEQFF TGTGCCATCAGCCCTGGGGGGACTAGCGGCCTTGAGCAGTTCTTC TRBJ2-1 15 TRBD2 TRBV10-3 -
CASSASQGAYGNTIYF TGTGCCAGCAGTGCTTCTCAGGGGGCGTATGGAAACACCATATATTTT TRBJ1-3 16 TRBD1 TRBV27 -
CASRLGDHYEQYF TGTGCCAGCAGGTTGGGTGATCACTACGAGCAGTACTTC TRBJ2-7 13 - TRBV11-2 -
CATSRGDRGSSPLHF TGTGCCACCAGCAGAGGGGACAGGGGGAGTTCACCCCTCCACTTT TRBJ1-6 15 TRBD1 TRBV15 few
CASSSNLAQETQYF TGTGCCAGCAGCTCCAACCTAGCGCAAGAGACCCAGTACTTC TRBJ2-5 14 - TRBV7-9 many
CATFNHHTGELFF TGCGCCACCTTCAATCATCATACCGGGGAGCTGTTTTTT TRBJ2-2 13 - TRBV5-1 many
CASHSGRMNTEAFF TGTGCCAGCCACTCCGGACGGATGAACACTGAAGCTTTCTTT TRBJ1-1 14 - TRBV27 -
CSAPVWDKKNSGNTIYF TGCAGTGCTCCTGTGTGGGACAAAAAAAACTCTGGAAACACCATATATTTT TRBJ1-3 17 - TRBV20-1 once
CASSSRARETQYF TGTGCCAGCTCCTCCCGGGCAAGAGAGACCCAGTACTTC TRBJ2-5 13 - TRBV12-3/TRBV12-4 -
CASSLHRGDGQPQHF TGTGCCAGCAGCTTACACCGGGGGGACGGTCAGCCCCAGCATTTT TRBJ1-5 15 - TRBV7-6 -
CASSLTGPLYTQHF TGTGCCAGCAGTTTGACAGGCCCCTTATACACCCAGCATTTT TRBJ1-5 14 - TRBV28 many
CASSLRTGASTDTQYF TGTGCCAGCAGTTTAAGGACAGGAGCTAGCACAGATACGCAGTATTTT TRBJ2-3 16 TRBD1 TRBV27 -
CASSLGVDELFF TGTGCCAGCAGCTTGGGGGTGGATGAGCTGTTCTTC TRBJ2-1 12 - TRBV11-1 once
CSARDFRDYNEQFF TGCAGTGCTAGAGATTTTCGGGATTACAATGAGCAGTTCTTC TRBJ2-1 14 - TRBV20-1 few
CASSLIRYEQYF TGTGCCAGCAGTTTAATTCGGTACGAGCAGTACTTC TRBJ2-7 12 - TRBV12-3/TRBV12-4 -
CASSRGSGQPQHF TGTGCCAGTAGTCGGGGGAGCGGTCAGCCCCAGCATTTT TRBJ1-5 13 - TRBV19 -
CASTMGVGLPTRETQYF TGTGCCAGCACTATGGGAGTAGGTCTGCCAACCCGAGAGACCCAGTACTTC TRBJ2-5 17 - TRBV11-2 many
CASSFMAGELFF TGTGCCAGCAGTTTTATGGCCGGGGAGCTGTTTTTT TRBJ2-2 12 - TRBV12-3/TRBV12-4 -
CASSTNYGYTF TGTGCCAGCAGTACTAACTATGGCTACACCTTC TRBJ1-2 11 - TRBV6-6 many
CASSLFQGGDTQYF TGTGCCAGCAGCTTATTCCAGGGTGGAGATACGCAGTATTTT TRBJ2-3 14 - TRBV7-2 few
CSALQDRSSYEQYF TGCAGTGCTTTACAGGACAGGAGCTCCTACGAGCAGTACTTC TRBJ2-7 14 TRBD1 TRBV20-1 -
CASSLSIGLAGEGEQFF TGTGCCAGCAGCCTTAGTATCGGACTAGCGGGGGAGGGTGAGCAGTTCTTC TRBJ2-1 17 TRBD2 TRBV27 -
CASTGPTGRRSDEQFF TGTGCCAGCACCGGACCGACAGGGAGGCGGTCCGATGAGCAGTTCTTC TRBJ2-1 16 - TRBV2 -
CASSYVGGRREKLFF TGTGCCAGCAGTTACGTCGGGGGGCGCAGAGAAAAACTGTTTTTT TRBJ1-4 15 - TRBV6-6 once
CASSVLRRGGGEQFF TGTGCCAGCAGTGTCCTTAGGCGGGGGGGCGGTGAGCAGTTCTTC TRBJ2-1 15 TRBD2 TRBV28 once
CASSLRKAWTSAPSEQYF TGTGCCAGCAGCTTAAGGAAGGCTTGGACTAGCGCGCCTTCCGAGCAGTACTTC TRBJ2-7 18 TRBD2 TRBV7-2 few
CASSSGGLPQYF TGTGCCAGCAGCTCAGGGGGACTGCCCCAGTACTTC TRBJ2-5 12 - TRBV5-4 -
CASTHRWGGTGELFF TGTGCCAGCACCCACCGTTGGGGGGGCACCGGGGAGCTGTTTTTT TRBJ2-2 15 TRBD2 TRBV27 -
CASSDGQYNEQFF TGTGCCAGCAGTGACGGCCAGTACAATGAGCAGTTCTTC TRBJ2-1 13 - TRBV2 few
CASSEDRGIYEQYF TGTGCCAGCAGCGAGGACAGGGGGATCTACGAGCAGTACTTC TRBJ2-7 14 TRBD1 TRBV9 few
CASSIVSGELFF TGTGCCAGTAGTATAGTTTCCGGGGAGCTGTTTTTT TRBJ2-2 12 - TRBV19 few
CASSQGSRVGYTF TGTGCCAGCAGCCAAGGATCCAGGGTTGGCTACACCTTC TRBJ1-2 13 - TRBV3-1 few
CASSSSLGTEAFF TGTGCCAGCAGTTCTAGTCTGGGCACTGAAGCTTTCTTT TRBJ1-1 13 - TRBV7-2 -
CASSQTRVGGTEAFF TGCGCCAGCAGCCAAACAAGGGTTGGGGGCACTGAAGCTTTCTTT TRBJ1-1 15 - TRBV4-1 -
CASSEPPLVSYTF TGTGCCAGCAGTGAACCCCCCTTGGTATCCTACACCTTC TRBJ1-2 13 - TRBV6-1 -
CASSDYDRSSSYEQYF TGTGCCAGCAGTGATTATGACAGATCGAGCTCCTACGAGCAGTACTTC TRBJ2-7 16 - TRBV6-1 -
CASSSGTNYEQYF TGTGCCAGTAGCTCGGGGACGAACTACGAGCAGTACTTC TRBJ2-7 13 - TRBV19 -
CASSPSGGLDNEQFF TGTGCCAGCAGCCCCAGCGGGGGGCTTGACAATGAGCAGTTCTTC TRBJ2-1 15 TRBD2 TRBV7-6 few
CASSSGPSYEQYF TGTGCCAGCAGCTCGGGGCCGTCCTACGAGCAGTACTTC TRBJ2-7 13 - TRBV7-6 medium-sized
CARSGGESSYEQYF TGTGCCAGATCGGGGGGGGAGAGCTCCTACGAGCAGTACTTC TRBJ2-7 14 TRBD2 TRBV2 few
CASGRQGSYGYTF TGTGCCAGCGGGCGGCAGGGCAGCTATGGCTACACCTTC TRBJ1-2 13 - TRBV28 -